A single sample is the source of the 9 T cell receptor beta chains below, sequenced in a study of T cells in women clearing cervical HPV infection. Sequencing was performed with immunoSEQ multiplex PCR; in TCRdb, only in-frame clones are kept and a portion is missing. The repertoire shows more than 30,000 clones; the top ten hold roughly 7.3%. The material sequenced was blood buffy coat. The receptors stem from a woman aged 18-70 years with a cervical HPV16 infection that either progressed to CIN3+ or cleared (not recorded which).

About this clone: The sequence runs out 3 residues before the end of the CDR3; the remainder is reconstructed from the germline J gene. The J gene is TRBJ2-5, the V gene TRBV20-1; D is undetermined. Germline V gives CDR1 DFQATT, CDR2 SNEGSKA (reference sequence). V lost 3 bases to trimming and J lost 4 bases, with 9 bases between them. This CDR3 region has 12 residues. The CDR3 protein is CSASILRETQYF. The sequenced CDR3 bases are TGCAGTGCTAGTATTCTGCGAGAGACC.

Note on this clone: The read comes to an end 3 residues before the CDR3 does, leaving the germline J gene to fill in the end. The chain uses TRBV12-3 or TRBV12-4 and TRBJ1-2; no clear D. This CDR3 has 12 residues. V lost 6 bases to trimming and J lost 3 bases, with 8 bases between them. CDR3: CASSTTYYGYTF. The DNA read from the CDR3 is TGTGCCAGCAGCACGACATACTATGGC.

The chain's CDR3 is CASSFSGTGVSPLHF. CDR3 bases read: TGTGCCAGCAGCTTCTCCGGGACAGGGGTTTCACCC. The V and J genes are TRBV7-2 and TRBJ1-6; 10 bases match TRBD1. The read falls 3 residues short of the CDR3 end, and the missing part is taken from the germline J gene. V shed 3 bases, J shed 9 bases, and the junction held 5 bases outside the gene matches. CDR3 length equals 15 residues. Germline V gene data show CDR1 as SGHTA and CDR2 as FQGNSA.

As to this clone: The read is 3 residues too short to cover the CDR3 end, so that end is filled in from the germline J gene. The chain links TRBV6-2 or TRBV6-3 to TRBJ1-2; D gene uncertain. The germline V gene has CDR1 MNHEY and CDR2 SVGEGT. The CDR3 is made up of 12 amino acids. The chain's CDR3 is CASSYGPHTYTF. The part of the CDR3 DNA that was read is TGTGCCAGCAGTTATGGGCCCCATACC.

Turning to this clone: The missing CDR3 end, 3 residues past where the read stops, is filled in from the germline J gene. The V and J genes are TRBV18 and TRBJ2-7; TRBD1 matches at 7 bases. Germline CDR1 and CDR2: KGHSH and LQKENI. The CDR3 spans 14 residues. Trimming took 3 bases from V and 2 from J; bases not matched to a gene: 4. This chain's CDR3 is CASSPRQGTYEQYF. CDR3 bases read: TGTGCCAGCTCACCCCGACAGGGTACCTACGAG.

Details on this clone: The missing CDR3 end, 3 residues past where the read stops, is filled in from the germline J gene. The chain uses TRBV2 and TRBJ2-7; D is perhaps TRBD1 (6 bases). CDR1 is SNHLY, CDR2 FYNNEI, per germline. The CDR3 has 13 residues. Deletions cut 8 bases from V and 0 bases from J, with 11 bases between. The CDR3 spells CASGGLPSYEQYF. The CDR3 DNA, read in part, is TGTGCCAGCGGGGGCCTCCCCTCCTACGAG.

On this clone: The CDR3 goes on 3 residues after the read ends, and that part is filled in from the germline J gene. The chain couples TRBV7-6 to TRBJ2-2; TRBD1 aligns across 7 bases. Trimming at V came to 5 bases and at J to 4 bases, leaving 10 bases not matched to a gene. The CDR3 contains 16 residues. Germline-derived CDR1 and CDR2 are SGHVS and FNYEAQ. CDR3 in amino acids: CASSKSRDSPTGELFF. The covered CDR3 bases are TGTGCCAGCAGCAAAAGCCGGGACAGCCCCACCGGGGAG.

In the case of this clone: The read ends 3 residues before the CDR3 terminus; that terminus is restored from the germline J gene. J is TRBJ1-2 and V is TRBV19, with a tentative D call TRBD1 (6 bases). V was cut by 9 bases and J by 4 bases, with 12 bases left in between. This CDR3 has 12 residues. Germline CDR1 and CDR2: LNHDA and SQIVND (reference sequence). The part of the CDR3 DNA that was read is TGTGCCAGCTTTACAGGGCCCTATGGC. This encodes CASFTGPYG. In full, the CDR3 reads CASFTGPYGYTF.

A note on this clone: The CDR3 is cut off 3 residues early in the read; its end comes from the germline J gene. The rearrangement uses TRBV10-1 and TRBJ2-3; 7 bases line up with TRBD1. Germline V lookup: CDR1 WNHNN, CDR2 SYGVQD (reference sequence). This CDR3 region has 13 residues. The sequenced CDR3 bases are TGCGCCAGCAGCGGGACAGTACAAGAGACG. It encodes CASSGTVQET. The whole CDR3 protein is CASSGTVQETQYF.